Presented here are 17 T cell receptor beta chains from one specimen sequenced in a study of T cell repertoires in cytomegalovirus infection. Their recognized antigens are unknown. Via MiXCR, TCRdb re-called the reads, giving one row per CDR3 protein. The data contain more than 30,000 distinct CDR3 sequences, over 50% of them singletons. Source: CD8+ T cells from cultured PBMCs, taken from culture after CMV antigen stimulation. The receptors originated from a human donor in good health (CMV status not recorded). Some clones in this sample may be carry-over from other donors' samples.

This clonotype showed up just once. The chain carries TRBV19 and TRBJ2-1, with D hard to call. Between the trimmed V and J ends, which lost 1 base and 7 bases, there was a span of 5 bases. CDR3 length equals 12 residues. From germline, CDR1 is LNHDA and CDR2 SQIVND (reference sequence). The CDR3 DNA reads TGTGCCAGTAGTATAGTGGGAAATGAGCAGTTCTTC. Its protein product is CASSIVGNEQFF.

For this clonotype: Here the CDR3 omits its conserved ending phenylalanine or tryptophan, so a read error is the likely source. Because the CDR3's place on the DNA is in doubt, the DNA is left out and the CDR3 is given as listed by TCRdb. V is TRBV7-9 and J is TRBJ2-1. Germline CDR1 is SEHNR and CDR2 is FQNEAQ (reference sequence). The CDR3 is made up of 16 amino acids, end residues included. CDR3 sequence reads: CASSLLGISTYNKLFC.

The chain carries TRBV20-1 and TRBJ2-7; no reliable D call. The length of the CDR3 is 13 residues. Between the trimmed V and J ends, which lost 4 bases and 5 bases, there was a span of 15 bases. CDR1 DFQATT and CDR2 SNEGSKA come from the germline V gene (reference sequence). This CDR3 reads CSAKGYRLDEQYF. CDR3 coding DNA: TGCAGTGCTAAAGGGTATCGGTTAGACGAGCAGTACTTC.

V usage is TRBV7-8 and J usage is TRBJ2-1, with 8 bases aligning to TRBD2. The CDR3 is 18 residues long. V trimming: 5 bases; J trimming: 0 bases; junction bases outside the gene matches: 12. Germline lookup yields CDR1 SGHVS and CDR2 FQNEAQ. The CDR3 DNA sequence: TGTGCCAGCAGCCGTCCCTCCTCGGGGGGGAGCTCCTACAATGAGCAGTTCTTC. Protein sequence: CASSRPSSGGSSYNEQFF.

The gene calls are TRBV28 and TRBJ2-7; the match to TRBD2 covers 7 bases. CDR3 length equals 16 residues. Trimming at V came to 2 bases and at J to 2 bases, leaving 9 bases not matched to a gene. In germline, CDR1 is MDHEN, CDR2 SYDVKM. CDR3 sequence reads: CASSLSGVRPTYEQYF. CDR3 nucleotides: TGTGCCAGCAGTTTAAGCGGGGTCAGACCCACCTACGAGCAGTACTTC.

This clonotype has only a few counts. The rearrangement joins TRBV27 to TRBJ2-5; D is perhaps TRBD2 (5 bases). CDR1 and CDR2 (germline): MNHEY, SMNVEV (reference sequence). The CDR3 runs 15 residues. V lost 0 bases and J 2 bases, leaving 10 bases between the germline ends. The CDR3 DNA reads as TGTGCCAGCAGTTTATCGCGTAGGAGGCAAGAGACCCAGTACTTC. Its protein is CASSLSRRRQETQYF.

The CDR3 DNA reads as TGTGCCAGCAGTCAGCGGGGAATACACACTGAAGCTTTCTTT. Translating gives CASSQRGIHTEAFF. The chain is built from TRBV6-1 and TRBJ1-1, with D unresolved. The CDR3 spans 14 residues. The germline gives CDR1 MNHNS, CDR2 SASEGT. Deletions cut 5 bases from V and 3 bases from J, with 13 bases between.

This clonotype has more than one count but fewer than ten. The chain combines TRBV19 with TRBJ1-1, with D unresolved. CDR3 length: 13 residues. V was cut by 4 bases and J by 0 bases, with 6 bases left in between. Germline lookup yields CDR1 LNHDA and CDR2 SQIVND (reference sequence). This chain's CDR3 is CASSTAVNTEAFF. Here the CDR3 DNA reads TGTGCCAGTAGTACAGCAGTGAACACTGAAGCTTTCTTT. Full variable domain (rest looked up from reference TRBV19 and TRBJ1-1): DGGITQSPKYLFRKEGQNVTLSCEQNLNHDAMYWYRQDPGQGLRLIYYSQIVNDFQKGDIAEGYSVSREKKESFPLTVTSAQKNPTAFYLCASSTAVNTEAFFGQGTRLTVV.

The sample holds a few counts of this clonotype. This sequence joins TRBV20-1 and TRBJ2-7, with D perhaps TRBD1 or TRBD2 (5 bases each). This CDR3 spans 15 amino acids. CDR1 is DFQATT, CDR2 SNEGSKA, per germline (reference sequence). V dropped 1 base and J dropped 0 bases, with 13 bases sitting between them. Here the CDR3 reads CSARAQLGDSYEQYF. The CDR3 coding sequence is TGCAGTGCTAGAGCCCAGTTGGGGGACTCCTACGAGCAGTACTTC.

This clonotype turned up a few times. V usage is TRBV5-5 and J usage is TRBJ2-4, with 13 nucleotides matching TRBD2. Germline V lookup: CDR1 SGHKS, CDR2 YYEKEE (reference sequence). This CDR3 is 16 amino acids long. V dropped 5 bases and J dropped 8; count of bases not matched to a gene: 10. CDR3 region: CASSRTSGGIGDIQYF. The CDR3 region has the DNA TGTGCCAGCAGTCGGACTAGCGGGGGAATCGGAGACATTCAGTACTTC.

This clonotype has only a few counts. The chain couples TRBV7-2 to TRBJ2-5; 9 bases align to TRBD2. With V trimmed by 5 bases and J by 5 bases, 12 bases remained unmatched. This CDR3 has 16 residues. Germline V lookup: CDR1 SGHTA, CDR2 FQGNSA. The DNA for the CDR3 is TGTGCCAGCAGCCCTGGAGGCGGGGGGGCCTGGGAGACCCAGTACTTC. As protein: CASSPGGGGAWETQYF.

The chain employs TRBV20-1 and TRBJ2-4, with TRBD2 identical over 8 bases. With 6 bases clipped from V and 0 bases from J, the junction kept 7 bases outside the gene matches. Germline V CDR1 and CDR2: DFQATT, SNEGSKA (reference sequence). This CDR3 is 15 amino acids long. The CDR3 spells CSATGGGLAKNIQYF. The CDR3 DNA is TGCAGTGCCACCGGGGGGGGTTTAGCCAAAAACATTCAGTACTTC.

CDR3 bases: TGTGCCAGCAGGGGCGACAGGGCCGAGCAGTTCTTC. Its protein is CASRGDRAEQFF. The V and J genes are TRBV11-3 and TRBJ2-1; 7 bases map to TRBD1. The CDR3 sequence is 12 residues long. Looked up from germline, CDR1 is SGHNT and CDR2 is YENEEA. V was clipped by 6 bases and J by 10 bases; unmatched bases: 6.

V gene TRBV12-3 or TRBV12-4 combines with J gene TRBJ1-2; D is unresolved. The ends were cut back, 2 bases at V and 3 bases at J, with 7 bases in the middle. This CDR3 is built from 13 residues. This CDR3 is CASSLREDYGYTF. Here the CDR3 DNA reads TGTGCCAGCAGTTTAAGAGAGGACTATGGCTACACCTTC.

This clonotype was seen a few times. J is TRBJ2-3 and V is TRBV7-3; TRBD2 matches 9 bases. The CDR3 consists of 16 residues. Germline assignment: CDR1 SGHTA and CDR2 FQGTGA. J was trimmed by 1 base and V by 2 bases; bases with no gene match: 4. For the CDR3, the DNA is TGTGCCAGCAGCTTAGATTTAGCGGGAGGCACAGATACGCAGTATTTT. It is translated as CASSLDLAGGTDTQYF.

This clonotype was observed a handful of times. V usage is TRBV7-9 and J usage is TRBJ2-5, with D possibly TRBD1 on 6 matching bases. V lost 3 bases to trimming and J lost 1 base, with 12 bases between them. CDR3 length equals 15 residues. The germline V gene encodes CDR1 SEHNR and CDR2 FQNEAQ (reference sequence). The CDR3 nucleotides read TGTGCCAGCAGCTTGGTGGGGGCGCGCCAAGAGACCCAGTACTTC. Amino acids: CASSLVGARQETQYF.

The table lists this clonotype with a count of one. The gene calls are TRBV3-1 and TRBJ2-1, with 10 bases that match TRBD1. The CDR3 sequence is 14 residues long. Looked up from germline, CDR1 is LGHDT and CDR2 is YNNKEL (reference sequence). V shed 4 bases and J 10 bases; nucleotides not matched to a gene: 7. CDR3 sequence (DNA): TGTGCCAGCAGCCCCGTGACAGGGGGCGTAGAGCAGTTCTTC. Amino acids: CASSPVTGGVEQFF.